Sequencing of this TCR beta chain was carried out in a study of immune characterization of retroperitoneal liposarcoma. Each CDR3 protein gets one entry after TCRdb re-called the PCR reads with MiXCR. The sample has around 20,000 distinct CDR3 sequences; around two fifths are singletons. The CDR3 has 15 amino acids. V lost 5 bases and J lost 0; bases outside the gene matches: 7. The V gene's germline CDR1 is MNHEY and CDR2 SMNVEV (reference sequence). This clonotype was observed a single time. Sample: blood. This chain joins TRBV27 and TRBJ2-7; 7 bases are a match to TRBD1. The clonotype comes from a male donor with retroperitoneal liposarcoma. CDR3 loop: CASSARDSFSYEQYF. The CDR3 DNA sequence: TGTGCCAGCAGTGCCCGGGACAGCTTCTCCTACGAGCAGTACTTC.